This TCR beta chain was found in a study of shared clonotypes between healthy human individuals. Assay: immunoSEQ multiplex PCR; the TCRdb copy retains only in-frame clones and omits some. The sample has about a million clones; around 77% are singletons. Study-wide points: Shared clonotypes: 4.5% to 5% naive CD4, approximately 3.4% naive CD8, under 2.5% memory CD4, roughly 0.4% memory CD8.

Germline loops: CDR1 SGHAT, CDR2 FQNNGV. V lost 2 bases and J lost 6, with 11 bases in between. The CDR3 is made up of 13 amino acids. In the case of this clone: The target antigen is unknown.

The sample was memory CD4+ T cells from PBMCs. The subset here: CD45RA-negative fraction. V gene TRBV11-2 combines with J gene TRBJ2-7; no definite D call. This receptor was identified in a man aged 18 to 29 in good health. Some clones in this sample may be carry-over from other donors' samples. The CDR3 DNA sequence: TGTGCCAGCAGCTTAACCGGTTCCAGCGAGCAGTACTTC. Its protein product is CASSLTGSSEQYF.